This entry lists 17 T cell receptor beta chains sequenced from one sample in a study of shared clonotypes between healthy human individuals. Here immunoSEQ multiplex PCR was the method, and the copy in TCRdb shows in-frame clones only, minus some. The sample includes a few million clones, approximately 95% seen only once; the top ten take approximately 0.4%. Specimen: naive CD4+ T cells from PBMCs. The subset was: CD45RA+ positively selected. The receptors were sampled from a man between 18 and 29 years old in good health. Some clones in this sample may be carry-over from other donors' samples.

This clone was found once. The sample holds other DNA sequences that translate to the same CDR3. The chain's CDR3 is CASSPGTSGTYEQYF. CDR3 DNA sequence: TGTGCCAGCAGCCCCGGGACTAGCGGGACTTACGAGCAGTACTTC. This chain connects TRBV5-4 to TRBJ2-7; 13 bases align to TRBD2. V was pared by 4 bases and J by 4 bases, with 5 bases of the junction left unmatched. Germline V gene sequence: CDR1 SGHNT, CDR2 YYREEE (reference sequence). The CDR3 has 15 residues.

The genes are TRBV7-4 and TRBJ2-5; TRBD2 matches at 7 bases. Germline V gene sequence: CDR1 SGHVT, CDR2 SQSDAQ. The CDR3 length is 15 residues. V was clipped by 6 bases and J by 5 bases; unmatched bases: 12. The CDR3 DNA sequence: TGTGCCAGCAGTCCTTTGGGGCGGGAGCGGGAGACCCAGTACTTC. Encoded protein: CASSPLGRERETQYF.

V is TRBV29-1 and J is TRBJ2-1; D possibly corresponds to TRBD2 (6 bases). The germline V and J ends were trimmed by 4 bases and 2 bases, with 12 bases remaining between them. The CDR3 is 14 amino acids. The germline V gene encodes CDR1 SQVTM and CDR2 ANQGSEA. The CDR3 sequence is CSVVGGLPYNEQFF. As DNA, the CDR3 is TGCAGCGTTGTCGGGGGACTTCCCTACAATGAGCAGTTCTTC.

The chain joins TRBV7-9 to TRBJ2-3; 9 nucleotides agree with TRBD1. There are 16 residues in the CDR3. V trimming: 4 bases; J trimming: 4 bases; junction bases outside the gene matches: 9. Germline CDR1 reads SEHNR; CDR2 reads FQNEAQ (reference sequence). In nucleotides, the CDR3 is TGTGCCAGCAGCTCACAGGGGGCTGACGGGGCAGATACGCAGTATTTT. It yields the protein CASSSQGADGADTQYF.

The chain employs TRBV11-2 and TRBJ1-3; D is ambiguous. CDR3 length: 16 residues. Per germline, CDR1 SGHAT and CDR2 FQNNGV. V dropped 1 base and J dropped 3 bases, with 13 bases sitting between them. The CDR3 DNA reads TGTGCCAGCAGCTTAGTCGCCGTCGCCTATGGAAACACCATATATTTT. This gives the protein CASSLVAVAYGNTIYF.

This sequence joins TRBV18 and TRBJ2-3, with 9 nucleotides matching TRBD2. Per the germline V gene, CDR1 is KGHSH and CDR2 is LQKENI. The CDR3 totals 17 residues. V shed 3 bases, J shed 2 bases, and the junction held 9 bases outside the gene matches. Here the CDR3 reads CASSPAQLAGLTDTQYF. CDR3 in DNA: TGTGCCAGCTCACCCGCCCAGCTAGCGGGACTCACAGATACGCAGTATTTT.

This rearrangement joins TRBV6-5 to TRBJ1-1, with a possible D match to TRBD1 (5 bases). This CDR3 has 14 residues. Germline CDR1 is MNHEY and CDR2 is SVGAGI. Trimming removed 6 bases from V and 3 bases from J, with 14 bases in between. The CDR3 sequence: CASRGDPRYTEAFF. The CDR3 coding sequence is TGTGCCAGCAGGGGGGACCCCCGTTACACTGAAGCTTTCTTT.

The chain couples TRBV29-1 to TRBJ2-3, with 10 bases identical to TRBD2. The CDR3 covers 14 residues. Germline CDR1 is SQVTM and CDR2 is ANQGSEA. Trimming cost V 3 bases and J 4 bases; bases outside gene matches: 4. The CDR3 region is CSVDTAGGPDTQYF. For the CDR3, the DNA is TGCAGCGTTGATACAGCGGGAGGGCCAGATACGCAGTATTTT.

The chain links TRBV20-1 to TRBJ2-1; D unresolved. Germline V CDR1 and CDR2: DFQATT, SNEGSKA (reference sequence). The CDR3 spans 11 residues. Trimming took 3 bases from V and 5 from J, leaving 5 bases between them. The DNA of the CDR3 is TGCAGTGCTAGTAAGGACAATGAGCAGTTCTTC. This encodes CSASKDNEQFF.

The chain has TRBV7-6 and TRBJ2-2; D uncertain. The CDR3 runs to 15 residues. Trimming removed 5 bases at V and 5 bases at J, with 15 bases between. The germline gives CDR1 SGHVS, CDR2 FNYEAQ. CDR3 sequence (DNA): TGTGCCAGCAGCCCCGGGTCTTCTAGGACCGGGGAGCTGTTTTTT. Translating gives CASSPGSSRTGELFF. The full variable domain, in which reference TRBV7-6 and TRBJ2-2 provide the parts outside the CDR3, is GAGVSQSPRYKVTKRGQDVALRCDPISGHVSLYWYRQALGQGPEFLTYFNYEAQQDKSGLPNDRFSAERPEGSISTLTIQRTEQRDSAMYRCASSPGSSRTGELFFGEGSRLTVL.

This sequence joins TRBV5-1 and TRBJ2-2, with 13 bases aligning to TRBD2. The CDR3 extends over 16 amino acids. The V and J ends lost 2 bases and 4 bases, in that order; junction bases with no gene match: 2. In germline, CDR1 is SGHRS, CDR2 YFSETQ. DNA for the CDR3: TGCGCCAGCAGCTTCGGACTAGCGGGAGCCACCGGGGAGCTGTTTTTT. Its translation is CASSFGLAGATGELFF.

This chain links TRBV21-1 with TRBJ1-1; the table gives TRBD1 as D, unverified against the DNA. TRBV21-1 is tagged as a pseudogene. This CDR3 region has 17 residues. In DNA form, the CDR3 reads TGTGCCAGCAAAGGGGTCGTAGCAGGGGGCAAGATTACTGAAGCTTTCTTT. Its translation: CASKGVVAGGKITEAFF.

As DNA, the CDR3 is TGTGCCAGCAGCTCCCCCGCTGGACAGGGACGGGTGGGGGATCAGCCCCAGCATTTT. Translation gives CASSSPAGQGRVGDQPQHF. The J gene is TRBJ1-5, the V gene TRBV28, with 8 positions matching TRBD1. With V trimmed by 6 bases and J by 5 bases, 21 bases remained unmatched. Germline lookup yields CDR1 MDHEN and CDR2 SYDVKM. CDR3 length: 19 residues.

This clone came up a few times. J is TRBJ1-5 and V is TRBV19; perhaps TRBD1 as D (6 bases). The germline V and J ends were trimmed by 5 bases and 7 bases, with 15 bases remaining between them. There are 14 residues in the CDR3. CDR1 and CDR2 from the germline V gene are LNHDA and SQIVND (reference sequence). This CDR3 reads CASSESGAGQPQHF. CDR3 DNA: TGTGCCAGTAGTGAGTCAGGGGCCGGGCAGCCCCAGCATTTT. Full variable domain (missing parts from reference TRBV19 and TRBJ1-5): DGGITQSPKYLFRKEGQNVTLSCEQNLNHDAMYWYRQDPGQGLRLIYYSQIVNDFQKGDIAEGYSVSREKKESFPLTVTSAQKNPTAFYLCASSESGAGQPQHFGDGTRLSIL.

The V gene is TRBV5-1, the J gene TRBJ2-1, with D possibly matching TRBD1 (5 bases). Trimming cost V 1 base and J 7 bases, with 15 bases left between them. The CDR3 runs to 15 residues. Germline CDR1 is SGHRS and CDR2 is YFSETQ. The CDR3 reads CASSLIFGRANEQFF. As DNA, the CDR3 is TGCGCCAGCAGCTTGATTTTTGGCAGGGCTAATGAGCAGTTCTTC.

This clone has more than one count but fewer than ten. The chain carries TRBV29-1 and TRBJ1-1; D gene uncertain. The CDR3 extends over 13 amino acids. Trimming removed 7 bases from V and 1 base from J, with 13 bases in between. CDR1 and CDR2 (germline): SQVTM, ANQGSEA. CDR3 bases: TGCAGCGCCGCGGAGGTCCCGAACACTGAAGCTTTCTTT. Translation gives CSAAEVPNTEAFF.

This rearrangement joins TRBV19 to TRBJ1-3; D may be TRBD1 (5 bases). The CDR3 has 17 amino acids. The germline V gene has CDR1 LNHDA and CDR2 SQIVND (reference sequence). The germline V and J ends were trimmed by 4 bases and 0 bases, with 16 bases remaining between them. The CDR3 DNA reads TGTGCCAGTAGTACCCGCCGGGACCGCTCCTCTGGAAACACCATATATTTT. It yields the protein CASSTRRDRSSGNTIYF.